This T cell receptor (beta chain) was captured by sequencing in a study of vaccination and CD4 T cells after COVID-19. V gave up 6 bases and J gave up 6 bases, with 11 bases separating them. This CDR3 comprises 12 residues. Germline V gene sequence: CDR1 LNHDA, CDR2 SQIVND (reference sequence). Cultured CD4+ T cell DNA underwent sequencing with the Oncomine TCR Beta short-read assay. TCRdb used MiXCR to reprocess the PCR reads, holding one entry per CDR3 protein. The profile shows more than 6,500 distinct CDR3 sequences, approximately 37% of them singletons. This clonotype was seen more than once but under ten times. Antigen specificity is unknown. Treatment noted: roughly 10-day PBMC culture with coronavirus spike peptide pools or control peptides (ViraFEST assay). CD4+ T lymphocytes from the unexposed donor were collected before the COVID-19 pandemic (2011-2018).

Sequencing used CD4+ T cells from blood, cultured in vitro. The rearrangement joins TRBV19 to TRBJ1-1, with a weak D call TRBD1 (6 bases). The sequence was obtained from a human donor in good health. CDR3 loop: CASSLQGAEAFF. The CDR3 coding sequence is TGTGCCAGTAGCCTACAGGGCGCTGAAGCTTTCTTT. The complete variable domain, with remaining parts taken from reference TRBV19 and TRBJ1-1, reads DGGITQSPKYLFRKEGQNVTLSCEQNLNHDAMYWYRQDPGQGLRLIYYSQIVNDFQKGDIAEGYSVSREKKESFPLTVTSAQKNPTAFYLCASSLQGAEAFFGQGTRLTVV.